These 16 T cell receptor beta chains originate from one sample sequenced in a study of vaccination effects on CD4 cells after COVID-19. Their antigens remain unidentified. Profiled with immunoSEQ multiplex PCR; TCRdb holds only in-frame clones, not every one. The sample lists under 40,000 clones, around 78% occurring once. Within the ViraFEST assay, antigen-specific CD4+ T cells underwent expansion with viral peptide pools prior to sequencing. CD4+ T cell isolation took place after 10 days of culture. No vaccinee had earlier SARS-CoV-2 infection, and nucleocapsid antibodies were negative. Specimen: CD4+ T cells from PBMCs cultured with HCoV-OC43 spike peptides, collected before COVID-19 vaccination. The subset: HCoV-OC43 spike overlapping peptide pool stimulation. The receptor source for this set is a human donor who received a COVID-19 vaccine.

The chain couples TRBV7-8 to TRBJ1-4; weak D call: TRBD1 (6 bases). This CDR3 spans 13 amino acids. The ends were cut back, 5 bases at V and 11 bases at J, with 15 bases in the middle. The germline V gene has CDR1 SGHVS and CDR2 FQNEAQ. CDR3: CASSREFGGKLFF. CDR3 sequence (DNA): TGTGCCAGCAGCCGAGAGTTTGGGGGCAAACTGTTTTTT.

The CDR3 nucleotides read TGTGCCAGTAGTAATTCGGCGGGAGGGAAGGATACGCAGTATTTT. Translating gives CASSNSAGGKDTQYF. The chain carries TRBV19 and TRBJ2-3; 9 nucleotides align to TRBD2. The V gene end was trimmed by 4 bases and the J gene end by 6 bases; junction bases not matched to a gene: 8. Germline loops: CDR1 LNHDA, CDR2 SQIVND (reference sequence). The CDR3 spans 15 residues. The whole variable domain, remainder taken from reference TRBV19 and TRBJ2-3, is DGGITQSPKYLFRKEGQNVTLSCEQNLNHDAMYWYRQDPGQGLRLIYYSQIVNDFQKGDIAEGYSVSREKKESFPLTVTSAQKNPTAFYLCASSNSAGGKDTQYFGPGTRLTVL.

The chain has TRBV19 and TRBJ1-2; D might be TRBD1 (5 bases). With 3 bases removed from V and 7 bases from J, the gap between germline ends came to 18 bases. Per germline, CDR1 LNHDA and CDR2 SQIVND (reference sequence). This CDR3 contains 15 residues. The CDR3 sequence: CASSILKLPGGGYTF. CDR3 sequence (DNA): TGTGCCAGTAGTATCCTCAAGTTACCCGGGGGTGGCTACACCTTC.

In nucleotides, the CDR3 is TGTGCCAGCGGCACGGTGGGCACAGATACGCAGTATTTT. Its protein is CASGTVGTDTQYF. The chain couples TRBV25-1 to TRBJ2-3; D is unresolved. Germline values: CDR1 MGHDK, CDR2 SYGVNS. The CDR3 runs 13 residues. V lost 8 bases and J lost 1, with 10 bases in between.

V gene TRBV10-3 combines with J gene TRBJ1-4, with a tentative D call TRBD1 (6 bases). The germline gives CDR1 ENHRY, CDR2 SYGVKD. This CDR3 comprises 13 residues. Trimming removed 11 bases at V and 0 bases at J, with 10 bases between. As DNA, the CDR3 is TGTGCCTCGGGGGGCGCAACTAATGAAAAACTGTTTTTT. This gives the protein CASGGATNEKLFF.

There are a few counts of this clone. The chain recombines TRBV5-1 with TRBJ1-4; the D is unclear. V dropped 5 bases and J dropped 0 bases, with 20 bases sitting between them. Germline V gene data show CDR1 as SGHRS and CDR2 as YFSETQ. The CDR3 covers 18 residues. The CDR3: CASRRNTRLTATNEKLFF. CDR3 sequence (DNA): TGCGCCAGCAGACGGAACACACGACTTACCGCAACTAATGAAAAACTGTTTTTT.

This chain uses TRBV11-2 with TRBJ1-1; tentative D call: TRBD1 (5 bases). This CDR3 has 15 amino acids. Germline V gives CDR1 SGHAT, CDR2 FQNNGV. V lost 5 bases, J lost 6 bases, and 19 bases lay in between. In DNA, the CDR3 is TGTGCCAGCAGCCACCTACAGGAGCTGCTCGCTGAAGCTTTCTTT. Protein product: CASSHLQELLAEAFF.

The chain links TRBV12-3 or TRBV12-4 to TRBJ2-2; tentative D call: TRBD2 (7 bases). There are 13 residues in the CDR3. Trimming removed 10 bases from V and 5 bases from J, with 14 bases in between. The CDR3 sequence is CAIGGARTGELFF. The CDR3 region has the DNA TGTGCCATTGGGGGGGCGAGAACCGGGGAGCTGTTTTTT.

The chain employs TRBV6-5 and TRBJ1-1; possible D gene TRBD1, 5 bases. CDR3 length: 15 residues. CDR1 and CDR2 (germline): MNHEY, SVGAGI. V lost 5 bases and J lost 4, with 17 bases in between. CDR3 sequence: CASSRRGTVVTEAFF. The CDR3 DNA is TGTGCCAGCAGTCGGCGGGGGACTGTCGTCACTGAAGCTTTCTTT.

This chain connects TRBV6-5 to TRBJ1-1; TRBD1 might be the D (5 bases). This CDR3 contains 13 residues. CDR1 and CDR2 from the germline V gene are MNHEY and SVGAGI. Trimming shortened V by 9 bases and J by 3 bases, and 14 bases separated the two germline ends. CDR3 nucleotides: TGTGCCAGTCTCTTAGGGGTGGACACTGAAGCTTTCTTT. Translating gives CASLLGVDTEAFF.

The V gene is TRBV3-1 (or the pseudogene TRBV3-2), the J gene TRBJ2-1, with 9 nucleotides matching TRBD2. The germline V gene has CDR1 LGHDT and CDR2 YNNKEL (reference sequence). V lost 4 bases to trimming and J lost 0 bases; unmatched junction nucleotides: 4. The CDR3 length is 16 residues. The CDR3 DNA reads as TGTGCCAGCAGCCGGCCGCGGGAGGGCTCCTACAATGAGCAGTTCTTC. Translated: CASSRPREGSYNEQFF.

The rearrangement uses TRBV30 and TRBJ1-3; D not resolved. This CDR3 contains 12 residues. Trimming left V 2 bases short and J 0 bases short, with 2 bases between. Germline V gives CDR1 GTSNPN, CDR2 SVGIG (reference sequence). CDR3 region: CAWSTSGNTIYF. The CDR3 region has the DNA TGTGCCTGGAGTACCTCTGGAAACACCATATATTTT.

The chain employs TRBV5-6 and TRBJ1-2; a weak D match, TRBD1 (5 bases). The germline gives CDR1 SGHDT, CDR2 YYEEEE. Trimming stripped 3 bases from V and 6 bases from J, with 12 bases between. CDR3 length: 13 residues. The CDR3 loop is CASSSVSGDGYTF. The CDR3 DNA sequence: TGTGCCAGCAGCTCCGTGTCGGGGGATGGCTACACCTTC.

The genes are TRBV7-2 and TRBJ2-7, with unresolved D. Looked up from germline, CDR1 is SGHTA and CDR2 is FQGNSA. CDR3 length: 11 amino acids. V was cut by 5 bases and J by 1 base, with 3 bases left in between. CDR3 loop: CASSISYEQYF. CDR3 DNA: TGTGCCAGCAGCATTTCCTACGAGCAGTACTTC.

J is TRBJ1-5 and V is TRBV7-2; 8 bases match TRBD1. CDR1 and CDR2 (germline): SGHTA, FQGNSA. The CDR3 sequence is 15 residues long. The V gene end was trimmed by 1 base and the J gene end by 7 bases; junction bases not matched to a gene: 6. This CDR3 reads CASSLDQGARQPQHF. For the CDR3, the DNA is TGTGCCAGCAGCTTAGATCAGGGGGCAAGGCAGCCCCAGCATTTT.

The V gene is TRBV30, the J gene TRBJ1-1; no clear D gene. The length of the CDR3 is 11 residues. CDR1 is GTSNPN and CDR2 is SVGIG in the germline V gene (reference sequence). V was cut by 4 bases and J by 6 bases, with 9 bases left in between. CDR3: CAWTRMAEAFF. Written as DNA, the CDR3 is TGTGCCTGGACAAGGATGGCTGAAGCTTTCTTT.